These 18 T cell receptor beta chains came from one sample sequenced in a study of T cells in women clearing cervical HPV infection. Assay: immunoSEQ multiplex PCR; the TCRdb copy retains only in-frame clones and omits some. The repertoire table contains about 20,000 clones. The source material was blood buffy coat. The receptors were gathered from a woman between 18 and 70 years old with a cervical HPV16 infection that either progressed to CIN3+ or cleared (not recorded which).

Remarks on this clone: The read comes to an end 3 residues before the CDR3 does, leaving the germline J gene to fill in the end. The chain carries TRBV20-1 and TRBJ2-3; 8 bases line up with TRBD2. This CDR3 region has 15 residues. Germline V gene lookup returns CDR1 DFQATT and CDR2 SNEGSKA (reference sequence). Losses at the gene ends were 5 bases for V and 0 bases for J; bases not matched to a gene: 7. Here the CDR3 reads CSAERESTSTDTQYF. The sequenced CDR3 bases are TGCAGTGCTGAGCGGGAGAGTACTAGCACAGATACG.

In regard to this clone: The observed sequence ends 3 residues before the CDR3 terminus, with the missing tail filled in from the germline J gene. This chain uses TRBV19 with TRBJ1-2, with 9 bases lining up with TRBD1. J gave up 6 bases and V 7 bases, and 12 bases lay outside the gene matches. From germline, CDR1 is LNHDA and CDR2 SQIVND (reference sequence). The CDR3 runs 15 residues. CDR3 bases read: TGTGCCAGTAAGACTCCCGGGACAGGGTCGAATGGC. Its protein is CASKTPGTGSNG. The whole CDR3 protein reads CASKTPGTGSNGYTF.

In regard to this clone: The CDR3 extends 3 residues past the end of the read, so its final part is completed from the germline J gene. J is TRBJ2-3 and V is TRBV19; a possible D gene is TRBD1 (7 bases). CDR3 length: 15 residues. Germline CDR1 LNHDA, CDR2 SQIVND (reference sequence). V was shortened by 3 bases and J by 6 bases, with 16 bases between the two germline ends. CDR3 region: CASSIEAGGMDTQYF. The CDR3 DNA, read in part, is TGTGCCAGTAGTATCGAGGCAGGGGGGATGGATACG.

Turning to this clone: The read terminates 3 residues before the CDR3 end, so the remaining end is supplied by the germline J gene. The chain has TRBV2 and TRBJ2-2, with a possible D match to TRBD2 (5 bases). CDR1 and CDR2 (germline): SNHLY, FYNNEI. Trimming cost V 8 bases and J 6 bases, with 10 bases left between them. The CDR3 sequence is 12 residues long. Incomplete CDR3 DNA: TGTGCCAGCGGGCGCGGGCCCGGGGAG. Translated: CASGRGPGE. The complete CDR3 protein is CASGRGPGELFF.

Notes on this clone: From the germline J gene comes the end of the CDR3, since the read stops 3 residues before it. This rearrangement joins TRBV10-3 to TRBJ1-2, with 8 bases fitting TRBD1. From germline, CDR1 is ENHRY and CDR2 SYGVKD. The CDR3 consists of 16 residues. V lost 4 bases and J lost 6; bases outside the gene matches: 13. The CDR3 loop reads CAISGKGAGGPNGYTF. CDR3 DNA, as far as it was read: TGTGCCATCAGTGGGAAAGGGGCAGGGGGCCCCAATGGC.

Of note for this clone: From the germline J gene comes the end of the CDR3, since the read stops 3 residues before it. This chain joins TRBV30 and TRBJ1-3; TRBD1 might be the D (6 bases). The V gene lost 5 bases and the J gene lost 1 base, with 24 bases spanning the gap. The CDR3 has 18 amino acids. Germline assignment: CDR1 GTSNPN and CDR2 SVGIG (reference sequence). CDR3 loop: CAWQGGNGDIVSGNTIYF. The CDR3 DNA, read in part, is TGTGCCTGGCAAGGGGGTAACGGGGATATCGTATCTGGAAACACC.

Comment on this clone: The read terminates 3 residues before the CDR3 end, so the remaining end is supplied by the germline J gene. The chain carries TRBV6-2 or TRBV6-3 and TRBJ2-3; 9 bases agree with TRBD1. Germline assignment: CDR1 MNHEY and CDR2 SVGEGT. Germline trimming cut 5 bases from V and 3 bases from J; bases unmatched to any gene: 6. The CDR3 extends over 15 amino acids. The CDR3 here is CASSPGTGRTDTQYF. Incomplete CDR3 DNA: TGTGCCAGCAGTCCCGGGACAGGGAGAACAGATACG.

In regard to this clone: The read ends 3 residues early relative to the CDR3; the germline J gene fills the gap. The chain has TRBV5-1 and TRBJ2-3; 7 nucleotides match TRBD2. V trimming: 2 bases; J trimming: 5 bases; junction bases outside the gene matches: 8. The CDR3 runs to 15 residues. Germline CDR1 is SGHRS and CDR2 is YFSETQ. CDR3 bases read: TGCGCCAGCAGCTTTGCGGGGGTACGAGGAGATACG. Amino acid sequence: CASSFAGVRGDT. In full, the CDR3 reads CASSFAGVRGDTQYF.

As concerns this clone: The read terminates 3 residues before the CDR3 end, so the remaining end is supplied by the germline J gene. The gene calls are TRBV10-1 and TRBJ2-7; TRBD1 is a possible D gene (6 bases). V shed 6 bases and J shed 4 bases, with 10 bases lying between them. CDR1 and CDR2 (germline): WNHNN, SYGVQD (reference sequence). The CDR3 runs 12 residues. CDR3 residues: CASSEQGYEQYF. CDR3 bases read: TGCGCCAGCAGCGAACAGGGATACGAG.

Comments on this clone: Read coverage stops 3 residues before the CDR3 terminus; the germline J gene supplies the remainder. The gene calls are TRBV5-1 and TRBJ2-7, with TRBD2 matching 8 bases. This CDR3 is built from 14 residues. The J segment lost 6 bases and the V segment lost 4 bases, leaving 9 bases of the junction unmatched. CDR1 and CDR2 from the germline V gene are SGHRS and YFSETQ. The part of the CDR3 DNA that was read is TGCGCCAGCAGCCCGGGACTAGTCCCCTCCGAG. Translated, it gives CASSPGLVPSE. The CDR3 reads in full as CASSPGLVPSEQYF.

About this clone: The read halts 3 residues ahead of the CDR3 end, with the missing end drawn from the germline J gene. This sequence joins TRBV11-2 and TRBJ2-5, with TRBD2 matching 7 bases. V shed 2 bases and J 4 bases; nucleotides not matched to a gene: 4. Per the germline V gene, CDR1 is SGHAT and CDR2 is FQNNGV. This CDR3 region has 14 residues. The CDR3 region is CASSLSGGVETQYF. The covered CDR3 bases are TGTGCCAGCAGCTTAAGTGGGGGGGTAGAGACC.

The CDR3: CSAEGKVLYEQYF. Incomplete CDR3 DNA: TGCAGTGCCGAGGGGAAGGTTTTGTACGAG. The chain carries TRBV20-1 and TRBJ2-7; D is possibly TRBD1 or TRBD2 (5 bases each). The CDR3 is cut off 3 residues early in the read; its end comes from the germline J gene. V was cut by 6 bases and J by 4 bases, with 16 bases left in between. CDR1 is DFQATT, CDR2 SNEGSKA, per germline (reference sequence). The CDR3 consists of 13 residues.

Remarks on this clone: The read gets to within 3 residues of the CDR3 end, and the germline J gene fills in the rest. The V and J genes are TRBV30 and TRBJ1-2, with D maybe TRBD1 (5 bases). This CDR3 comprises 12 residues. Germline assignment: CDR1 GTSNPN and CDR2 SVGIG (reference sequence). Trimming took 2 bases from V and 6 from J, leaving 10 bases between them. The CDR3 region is CAWSSRAHGYTF. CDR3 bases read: TGTGCCTGGAGTTCCAGGGCCCATGGC.

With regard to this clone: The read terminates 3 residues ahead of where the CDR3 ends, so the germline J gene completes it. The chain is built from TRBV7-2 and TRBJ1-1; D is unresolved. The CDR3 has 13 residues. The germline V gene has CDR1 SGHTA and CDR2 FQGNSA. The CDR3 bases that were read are TGTGCCAGCAGCTTAGCTGGGTCGGGTGGA. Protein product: CASSLAGSGG. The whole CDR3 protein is CASSLAGSGGAFF.

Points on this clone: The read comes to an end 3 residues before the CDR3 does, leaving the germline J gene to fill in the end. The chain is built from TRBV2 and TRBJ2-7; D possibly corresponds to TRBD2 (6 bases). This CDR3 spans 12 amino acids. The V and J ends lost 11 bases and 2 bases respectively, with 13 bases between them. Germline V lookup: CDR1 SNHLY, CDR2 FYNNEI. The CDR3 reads CAGRSGPYEQYF. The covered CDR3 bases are TGTGCCGGACGTAGCGGCCCCTACGAG.

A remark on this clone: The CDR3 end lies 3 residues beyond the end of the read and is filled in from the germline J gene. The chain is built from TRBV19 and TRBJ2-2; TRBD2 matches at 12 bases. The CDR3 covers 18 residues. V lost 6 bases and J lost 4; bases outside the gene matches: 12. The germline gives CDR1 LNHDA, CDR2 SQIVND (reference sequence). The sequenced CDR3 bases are TGTGCCAGTAGACGAGGGCTAGCGGGAGGGCCGAGCACCGGGGAG. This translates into CASRRGLAGGPSTGE. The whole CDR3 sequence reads CASRRGLAGGPSTGELFF.

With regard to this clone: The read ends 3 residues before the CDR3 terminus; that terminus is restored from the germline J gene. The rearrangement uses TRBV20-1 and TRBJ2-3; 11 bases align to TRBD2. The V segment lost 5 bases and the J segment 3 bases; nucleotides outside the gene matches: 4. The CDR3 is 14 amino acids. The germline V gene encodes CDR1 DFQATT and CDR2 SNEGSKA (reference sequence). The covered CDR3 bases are TGCAGTGCTCCGACTAGCGGGACAACAGATACG. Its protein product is CSAPTSGTTDT. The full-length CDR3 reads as CSAPTSGTTDTQYF.

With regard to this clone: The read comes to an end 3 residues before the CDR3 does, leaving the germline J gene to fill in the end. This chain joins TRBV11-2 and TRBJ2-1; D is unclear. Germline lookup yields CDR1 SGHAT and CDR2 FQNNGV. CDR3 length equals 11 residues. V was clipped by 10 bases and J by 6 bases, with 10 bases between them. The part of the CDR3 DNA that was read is TGTGCCACCGCGGTTAGCAATGAG. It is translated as CATAVSNE. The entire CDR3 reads CATAVSNEQFF.